Listed below are T cell receptor beta chains from one sample, sequenced in a study of blood T cell repertoires in COVID-19. Here immunoSEQ multiplex PCR was the method, and the copy in TCRdb shows in-frame clones only, minus some. The sample contains approximately 160,000 clones, over 70% of which appear only once. Sequencing was performed on PBMCs or T cells enriched from blood (not recorded which). These receptors all come from a woman aged 50 to 60 in a cohort exposed to, infected with or recovered from COVID-19 (not recorded which). The CDR3 runs from the conserved cysteine through the conserved F or W. A D gene is named only where the DNA matches it firmly. Size values are once, few and many counts, or a class for expanded clones, and some rows have none.

NA,TRBV24-1,TRBD2,TRBJ2-7,TGTGCCACCTCGGGGGGGGGCTACGAGCAGTACTTC,CATSGGGYEQYF
NA,TRBV7-9,TRBD1,TRBJ2-1,TGTGCCAGCAGCTCACCGGGACAGACTTCCAATGAGCAGTTCTTC,CASSSPGQTSNEQFF
few,TRBV7-9,NA,TRBJ2-2,TGTGCCAGCAGCTTAGCGGGGGGTTCCGGGGAGCTGTTTTTT,CASSLAGGSGELFF
NA,TRBV15,NA,TRBJ1-1,TGTGCCACCAGCTCCCCGGGGGGGTCCACTGAAGCTTTCTTT,CATSSPGGSTEAFF
NA,TRBV6-5,NA,TRBJ1-5,TGTGCCAGCAGTTACTCGATTGGCCCCAATCAGCCCCAGCATTTT,CASSYSIGPNQPQHF
NA,TRBV6-5,NA,TRBJ1-2,TGTGCCAGCAACCCGAAGCCGAACTATGGCTACACCTTC,CASNPKPNYGYTF
NA,TRBV5-6,TRBD1,TRBJ1-3,TGTGCCAGCAGATCGTGGACAGGGCTTATAAACACCATATATTTT,CASRSWTGLINTIYF
NA,TRBV30,NA,TRBJ2-2,TGTGCCTGGAGAGCAGGGGGGACCGGGGAGCTGTTTTTT,CAWRAGGTGELFF
NA,TRBV4-3,TRBD1,TRBJ1-4,TGCGCCAGCAGCCCGGGACAGGGTAATGAAAAACTGTTTTTT,CASSPGQGNEKLFF
NA,TRBV18,TRBD2,TRBJ2-7,TGTGCCAGCTCGGGCAGTATAGCGGGATTGGGCTACGAGCAGTACTTC,CASSGSIAGLGYEQYF
NA,TRBV7-8,NA,TRBJ1-4,TGTGCCAGCAGCTTACTTACGGGTGTGGCTAATGAAAAACTGTTTTTT,CASSLLTGVANEKLFF
NA,TRBV27,TRBD2,TRBJ2-7,TGTGCCAGCAGTTTAGGGGGACTAGCCGGCTACGAGCAGTACTTC,CASSLGGLAGYEQYF
NA,TRBV2,TRBD1,TRBJ2-7,TGTGCCAGCACCCCACGCGGGACAGGGGCCGAGCAGTACTTC,CASTPRGTGAEQYF